This paragraph covers one TCR beta chain sequence. Its cognate antigen has yet to be identified. The record has no base qualities; no much larger clone is one base away. The data belong to a study of PD-L1 blockade in urothelial cancer (dated by TCRdb to the late 2010s). For the wider study: All patients started therapy in the mid-2010s and received atezolizumab 1,200 mg intravenously every 3 weeks. About 90% of the 29 patients were identified as males with urothelial cancer of bladder origin, and a prior smoking history was reported by 18 of 29 patients. Patients had an ECOG performance status of 0 or 1 and had received between 0 and 3 prior chemotherapy regimens. Blood samples were analyzed at 3 weeks after treatment start (second dose) and at 6 weeks after treatment start. Blood samples gave a median of about 130,000 T cells and 80,000 to 95,000 unique TCRs, with a median clonality of approximately 0.08. An exploratory multi-omic analysis was conducted of the somatic, immune and clinical correlates of response to PD-L1 blockade with atezolizumab in urothelial cancer. Pretreatment tumor samples, along with matched peripheral blood collected serially before and after atezolizumab treatment, underwent TCR sequencing. Durable clinical benefit was defined as progression-free survival longer than 6 months, and TCR features were also tested against progression-free and overall survival. In the same patients who had TCR sequencing, pretreatment tumors also underwent whole exome sequencing and RNA sequencing. Durable clinical benefit was achieved by nine patients and was not achieved by 20 patients. Around 30 patients had pretreatment blood TCR-seq, some 24 had at least one posttreatment blood collection, and some 24 had tumor TCR-seq. Overall study results and their limits: Because of the small sample size (n of about 30) and the many exploratory analyses performed, the results are intended to be regarded as hypothesis-generating. Improved progression-free and overall survival was associated with having pretreatment peripheral blood TCR clonality below the median. At 3 weeks after the start of treatment, tumor-associated TCR clones in peripheral blood had expanded more in patients with durable benefit (n ≈ 22, p = 0.022).

The CDR3 numbers 20 residues from cysteine through phenylalanine. Only CDR3 DNA remains: 60 bases, in frame from the first base. Clipping removes 0 bases from V and 2 bases from J, with 15 as the unmatched junction base count. The germline V gene provides CDR1 LGHNT and CDR2 FRNRAP. What this sample's time point label stands for: pretreatment peripheral blood. A total of roughly 30 patients with locally advanced or metastatic urothelial carcinoma, treated at Memorial Sloan Kettering on a trial protocol, made up the cohort. Peripheral blood mononuclear cells were collected from each patient pretreatment and during treatment, giving between 1 and 8 total time points per patient. The Qiagen DNeasy Blood extraction kit was used to purify genomic DNA from total PBMCs and from tumor samples. PBMCs were collected pretreatment and during treatment, and were isolated and stored as previously described. Each PCR received spiked-in synthetic TCR analog templates so that absolute template abundance could be estimated from read counts. Using the immunoSEQ assay, TCRbeta CDR3 regions were amplified from genomic DNA with bias-controlled V and J gene primers. Rearranged TCRbeta segments were sequenced at approximately 20X coverage. In the original analysis: Sequencing errors were corrected by clustering and CDR3s were annotated against IMGT to assign V, D and J genes. Downstream analyses used only productive TCRbeta rearrangements and left out out-of-frame or stop-codon sequences. To compute clonality, Shannon entropy was normalized by the log of the number of unique productive sequences and then subtracted from one. Fisher's exact test with Benjamini-Hochberg correction, at a threshold of adjusted p below 0.01, was used to find clones that differed between time points or between blood and tumor. TCRdb limited this immuneACCESS table to in-frame rearrangements with V and J called. A share of clones is missing; checked studies link under half to unresolved V genes, and the rest is unexplained. That table gives V, J and clone size, and the DNA gave D and trimming. The sample data list roughly 63,000 clones, and around 81% of these were observed just once. The ten largest clonotypes hold 2.5% to 3.5% of the sample.

The sequences come from PBMCs, collected around atezolizumab (anti-PD-L1) treatment. The V and J genes are TRBV12-5 and TRBJ1-5; TRBD1 agrees with 8 junctional bases. The TCR comes from a man between 65 and 85 years old with urothelial cancer. The sequenced DNA is TGTGCTAGTGGTTTGGTACGAGGTACGGACAGGGTAGGGGGCAATCAGCCCCAGCATTTT. This codes for CASGLVRGTDRVGGNQPQHF. Outside the CDR3, residues come from the reference TRBV12-5 and TRBJ1-5 proteins, so the full variable domain is: DARVTQTPRHKVTEMGQEVTMRCQPILGHNTVFWYRQTMMQGLELLAYFRNRAPLDDSGMPKDRFSAEMPDATLATLKIQPSEPRDSAVYFCASGLVRGTDRVGGNQPQHFGDGTRLSIL.